A selection of T cell receptor beta chains follows, all from one sample in a study of blood T cells in healthy people across ages. Using its own MiXCR run on the 5' RACE reads, TCRdb lists one record per CDR3 protein. The table lists about 680,000 distinct CDR3 sequences, roughly 50% of them singletons. The sequenced sample consisted of blood. Every receptor here comes from a woman aged 55-69 years in good health. Both conserved end residues are part of each CDR3. The D gene is left open where the match is weak. Rows may omit the clone size; those that give it use once, few, many or a size class.

len,j_gene,d_gene,v_gene,abundance,CDR3aa,CDR3nt
14,TRBJ1-2,-,TRBV20-1,-,CSAPRAGSNYGYTF,TGCAGTGCCCCGAGGGCGGGGTCTAACTATGGCTACACCTTC
15,TRBJ2-7,TRBD2,TRBV4-2,-,CASSASGSSPYEQYF,TGTGCCAGCAGTGCAAGCGGGAGTTCTCCCTACGAGCAGTACTTC
13,TRBJ1-1,TRBD1,TRBV6-2/TRBV6-3,-,CASRDRDRSYAFF,TGTGCCAGCAGAGACCGGGACAGGAGTTACGCTTTCTTT
14,TRBJ1-2,TRBD1,TRBV7-2,-,CASSSKTGNYGYTF,TGTGCCAGCAGCTCGAAGACAGGGAACTATGGCTACACCTTC
14,TRBJ1-1,-,TRBV2,-,CASSVGQKNTEAFF,TGTGCCAGCAGTGTAGGGCAGAAGAACACTGAAGCTTTCTTT
16,TRBJ2-7,TRBD2,TRBV29-1,-,CSVEERELAGRYEQYF,TGCAGCGTTGAAGAAAGGGAACTAGCGGGAAGGTACGAGCAGTACTTC
15,TRBJ2-1,TRBD2,TRBV3-1,few,CASSHRGLAYNEQFF,TGTGCCAGCAGCCATAGGGGACTAGCCTACAATGAGCAGTTCTTC
14,TRBJ2-3,-,TRBV29-1,-,CSVDQGLSTDTQYF,TGCAGCGTTGATCAGGGATTATCCACAGATACGCAGTATTTT
10,TRBJ2-1,-,TRBV29-1,-,CSWSVNEQFF,TGCAGCTGGTCCGTAAATGAGCAGTTCTTC
12,TRBJ1-2,-,TRBV28,-,CASSPGYGGYTF,TGTGCCAGCAGCCCAGGGTATGGAGGCTACACCTTC
13,TRBJ2-7,-,TRBV20-1,-,CSARAGHGREQYF,TGCAGTGCTAGAGCGGGGCACGGGCGCGAGCAGTACTTC
14,TRBJ1-2,-,TRBV7-8,-,CASRPTGLNYGYTF,TGTGCCAGCAGGCCGACAGGACTTAACTATGGCTACACCTTC
10,TRBJ1-6,-,TRBV6-6,-,CASSEGVLHF,TGCGCCAGCAGCGAGGGGGTCCTCCACTTT
12,TRBJ2-7,-,TRBV20-1,few,CSAAKATYEQYF,TGCAGTGCTGCCAAGGCGACCTACGAGCAGTACTTC
15,TRBJ2-5,TRBD1,TRBV4-1,-,CASSQPTGKAWTQYF,TGCGCCAGCAGCCAGCCGACAGGGAAGGCTTGGACCCAGTACTTC
13,TRBJ2-2,-,TRBV7-2,-,CASSLFWTGELFF,TGTGCCAGCAGCTTATTTTGGACCGGGGAGCTGTTTTTT
13,TRBJ1-4,-,TRBV20-1,-,CSAVREINEKLFF,TGCAGTGCTGTCCGGGAGATTAATGAAAAACTGTTTTTT
16,TRBJ2-7,TRBD2,TRBV11-1,-,CASSALGSGTSYEQYF,TGTGCCAGCAGTGCATTAGGAAGCGGGACGTCCTACGAGCAGTACTTC
13,TRBJ2-5,-,TRBV7-3,-,CASSGHSGTEQYF,TGTGCCAGCAGCGGACACTCAGGGACTGAGCAGTACTTC
17,TRBJ1-4,-,TRBV4-1,-,CASSQYHYRAENEKLFF,TGCGCCAGCAGCCAATATCACTACAGGGCGGAAAATGAAAAACTGTTTTTT
16,TRBJ2-3,TRBD2,TRBV2,-,CASKWGGDASTDTQYF,TGTGCCAGCAAGTGGGGAGGGGATGCTAGCACAGATACGCAGTATTTT
17,TRBJ2-1,TRBD2,TRBV4-2,once,CASSQVVSGSSYNEQFF,TGTGCCAGCAGCCAAGTGGTTAGCGGGAGTTCCTACAATGAGCAGTTCTTC
14,TRBJ2-1,-,TRBV6-6,-,CASSSDRIHNEQFF,TGTGCCAGCAGTTCCGACAGGATACACAATGAGCAGTTCTTC
13,TRBJ1-1,-,TRBV18,once,CASSPGGETEAFF,TGTGCCAGCTCACCAGGAGGGGAAACTGAAGCTTTCTTT
14,TRBJ2-1,-,TRBV7-7,-,CASSLQGPYNGQFF,TGTGCCAGCAGCTTACAAGGGCCTTACAATGGGCAGTTCTTC
13,TRBJ1-2,-,TRBV5-1,once,CASSLEGVSGYTF,TGCGCCAGCAGCTTGGAAGGGGTGAGCGGCTACACCTTC
14,TRBJ2-5,-,TRBV29-1,-,CSVEEGALRETQYF,TGCAGCGTTGAAGAAGGGGCCCTAAGGGAGACCCAGTACTTC
13,TRBJ2-7,-,TRBV20-1,-,CSAPGPGVDEQYF,TGCAGTGCGCCTGGCCCGGGTGTGGACGAGCAGTACTTC
14,TRBJ1-2,-,TRBV11-3,few,CASSGSGTFYGYTF,TGTGCCAGCAGCGGCTCCGGGACCTTCTATGGCTACACCTTC
17,TRBJ2-5,TRBD2,TRBV12-3/TRBV12-4,once,CASTSMTSGRAGNEQYF,TGTGCCAGCACCTCGATGACTAGCGGGAGGGCCGGGAATGAGCAGTACTTC
14,TRBJ1-2,-,TRBV5-1,many,CASSLDRRTGGYTF,TGCGCCAGCAGCTTGGACAGGCGCACAGGTGGCTACACCTTC
14,TRBJ2-1,-,TRBV12-3/TRBV12-4,-,CASTDRSSYNEQFF,TGTGCCAGCACGGACCGGAGCTCCTACAATGAGCAGTTCTTC
14,TRBJ2-1,TRBD2,TRBV2,few,CASRLTSGIDEQFF,TGTGCCAGCAGACTGACTAGCGGGATTGATGAGCAGTTCTTC
16,TRBJ2-3,TRBD2,TRBV12-3/TRBV12-4,-,CASSFLGASGKDTQYF,TGTGCCAGCAGTTTTTTGGGGGCTAGCGGGAAAGATACGCAGTATTTT
18,TRBJ2-7,-,TRBV10-3,once,CAISAITISQSSYNEQYF,TGTGCCATCAGTGCGATAACCATTTCCCAGAGCTCCTACAATGAGCAGTACTTC
14,TRBJ1-4,TRBD1,TRBV20-1,-,CSARDPRGGEKLFF,TGCAGTGCTAGAGACCCCAGGGGGGGTGAAAAACTGTTTTTT
15,TRBJ2-7,TRBD2,TRBV7-2,-,CASSPGMAGAYEQYF,TGTGCCAGCAGCCCTGGGATGGCGGGAGCCTACGAGCAGTACTTC
13,TRBJ1-1,-,TRBV30,-,CAWSPAMNTEAFF,TGTGCCTGGAGTCCAGCGATGAACACTGAAGCTTTCTTT
13,TRBJ2-2,-,TRBV4-3,-,CASSQEMPGELFF,TGCGCCAGCAGCCAAGAAATGCCCGGGGAGCTGTTTTTT
15,TRBJ2-5,-,TRBV4-3,few,CASSQDGGGVETQYF,TGCGCCAGCAGCCAAGATGGGGGCGGGGTAGAGACCCAGTACTTC
16,TRBJ2-7,-,TRBV28,-,CASSHRAVGATYEQYF,TGTGCCAGCAGCCACCGGGCGGTAGGGGCTACCTACGAGCAGTACTTC
14,TRBJ2-7,-,TRBV10-3,-,CAIRPTGPRYEQYF,TGTGCCATCAGACCGACAGGCCCCCGCTACGAGCAGTACTTC
13,TRBJ2-7,-,TRBV7-8,-,CASSLNGPYEQYF,TGTGCCAGCAGCTTAAACGGTCCCTACGAGCAGTACTTC
13,TRBJ1-5,-,TRBV20-1,few,CSATRGSNQPQHF,TGCAGTGCTACCCGGGGTAGCAATCAGCCCCAGCATTTT
13,TRBJ2-7,TRBD1,TRBV28,-,CATRTGTSYEQYF,TGTGCCACCCGGACAGGGACCTCCTACGAGCAGTACTTC
17,TRBJ2-7,TRBD2,TRBV4-2,-,CASSQDLFSGSSYEQYF,TGTGCCAGCAGCCAAGATCTATTTAGCGGGAGCTCCTACGAGCAGTACTTC
13,TRBJ1-2,-,TRBV7-3,-,CASSLQQGDGYTF,TGTGCCAGCAGCTTACAGCAGGGTGATGGCTACACCTTC
12,TRBJ1-6,-,TRBV20-1,-,CSARTSLSPLHF,TGCAGTGCACGGACATCCTTGTCACCCCTCCACTTT
15,TRBJ1-3,TRBD1,TRBV10-3,-,CAIRTSQGDGNTIYF,TGTGCCATCAGGACTTCCCAGGGGGACGGAAACACCATATATTTT
15,TRBJ2-3,TRBD1,TRBV20-1,many,CSARPGTGSTDTQYF,TGCAGTGCTCGTCCCGGGACAGGGTCCACAGATACGCAGTATTTT